This TCR beta chain came from a study of T cell responses to AZD1222 COVID-19 vaccine. Method: immunoSEQ multiplex PCR; TCRdb's copy keeps in-frame clones and lacks some. The data contain around 80,000 clones, approximately 90% of them seen just once; the ten biggest clones take up about 5.2%. Trimming cost V 0 bases and J 5 bases, with 19 bases left between them. The CDR3 loop spans 17 amino acids. Germline V gene lookup returns CDR1 LGHDT and CDR2 YNNKEL (reference sequence). The source of this sequence is an adult in good health. The chain uses TRBV3-1 (or the pseudogene TRBV3-2) and TRBJ1-1, with D maybe TRBD1 (5 bases). Sequencing was performed on peripheral blood, taken on day 0 of AZD1222 vaccination. CDR3 DNA: TGTGCCAGCAGCCAAGATCAGGGCAGGGCGGTAGATACTGAAGCTTTCTTT. Translated: CASSQDQGRAVDTEAFF.